Given below is one TCR beta chain in context. No cognate antigen has been identified for it. Within one base of it there is no much larger clone, and no base qualities were kept. This record belongs to a study of vaccination effects on CD4 cells after COVID-19 (dated by TCRdb to between 2022 and 2023). Concerning the study at large: In the ViraFEST assay, PBMC were stimulated with viral peptide pools, and antigen-specific CD4+ T cell clonotypes were then identified by expansion using TCR sequencing. A total of more than 8 COVID-19 convalescent patients and a handful of SARS-CoV-2-naive healthy vaccine recipients were included in the full study. SARS-CoV-2 spike-specific CD4+ TCR repertoires from before and after mRNA vaccination were compared in COVID-19 convalescent patients and in infection-naive vaccine recipients. Each well held some 1.9 million PBMC cultured in IMDM containing about 5.4% human AB serum, 10 IU/ml IL-2 and gentamicin, along with approximately 10 ug/ml peptides. Cultures from other donors in the study were sequenced using the Oncomine TCR Beta short-read assay on an Illumina iSeq 100. Each participant received two doses of an mRNA SARS-CoV-2 vaccine, either BNT162b2 or mRNA-1273.

The study at large found these results: The study was limited by a small number of convalescent patients, and early post-infection timepoints were lacking. Marked clonal contraction was observed in both infection-induced and vaccine-induced clones at late post-vaccination timepoints, consistent with waning T cell responses. Among healthy vaccine recipients, nearly all vaccine-induced clones were SARS-CoV-2 mono-reactive, and only 1 of 255 was cross-reactive with common cold coronaviruses.

A distance of 20 bases separates the germline ends of V and J, which lose 2 bases and 10 bases respectively. Reading from cysteine to phenylalanine, the CDR3 counts 15 amino acids. The DNA shown is the 45-base CDR3, in frame from base 1. CDR1 SEHNR and CDR2 FQNEAQ were looked up in the germline V gene (reference sequence). Libraries came from the immunoSEQ multiplex PCR assay. DNA from the cultured, isolated CD4+ T cells was subjected to TCR beta CDR3 sequencing. The published analysis was carried out like this. The analysis removed non-productive TCR sequences, trimmed reads to the CDR3 region, and retained only CDR3s that were 7 or more amino acids long. The MANAFEST web app was used to pick out antigen-specific clonotypes by comparing their expansion in peptide wells with that in reference cultures. For clones to be considered positive, expansion at FDR<0.05 versus reference and all other wells, an odds ratio above 5, and a frequency above 0.1% in two replicate wells were required. A clonotype was called cross-reactive if it was significantly expanded both in SARS-CoV-2 spike wells and in at least one common cold coronavirus spike condition. Levenshtein distance calculated with the stringdist R package was used to assess CDR3 similarity, and unrooted trees were constructed with ape in R 3.6.1. TCRdb holds this immuneACCESS table with in-frame rearrangements only. Some clones are missing; in checked studies, unresolved V genes explain under half, and the rest has no known cause. V and J calls and clone size are given by that table; D and trimming were obtained from the DNA. For this sample there are about 70,000 clones; more than 70% appear just once. The ten top clones hold around 2.1% of the sample.

After approximately eleven days of culture, CD4+ T cells were isolated with the EasySep CD4+ T cell isolation kit. The absence of prior SARS-CoV-2 infection in healthy vaccine recipients was confirmed by negative nucleocapsid antibodies before and after vaccination. On days 3 and 7, half of the culture medium was replaced with fresh IL-2-containing medium. Unless noted otherwise, every peptide stimulation condition was grown in triplicate wells. PBMC were separated from whole blood using Ficoll-Paque Plus gradient centrifugation and were then either cryopreserved at -140C or used fresh. The QIAamp micro DNA kit was used to extract genomic DNA from the cultured CD4+ T cells.

This TCR was sampled from a human donor who received a COVID-19 vaccine. The source material was CD4+ T cells from PBMCs cultured without peptide, sampled before COVID-19 vaccination. The sequence is built from TRBV7-9 and TRBJ1-1; the best D guess is TRBD1, with 6 bases matching. The CDR3 region reads CASSLTRDLGGGAFF. The bases read TGTGCCAGCAGCTTAACTAGAGACCTGGGAGGGGGAGCTTTCTTT.